A single sample gave rise to the 23 T cell receptor beta chains below, sequenced in a study of blood T cell repertoires in COVID-19. The protocol was immunoSEQ multiplex PCR, while the TCRdb copy is restricted to in-frame clones and leaves out a portion. The table lists about 270,000 clones, 86% of them singletons. Sequencing used peripheral blood. The receptors here all came from a man between 40 and 49 years old with active or convalescent COVID-19.

The chain has TRBV25-1 and TRBJ2-3; D perhaps matches TRBD2 (5 bases). Germline V lookup: CDR1 MGHDK, CDR2 SYGVNS. Trimming stripped 2 bases from V and 0 bases from J, with 12 bases between. The CDR3 runs to 16 residues. CDR3 nucleotides: TGTGCCAGCAGTGAAACTGGCAGGACTAGCACAGATACGCAGTATTTT. It codes for CASSETGRTSTDTQYF.

The chain recombines TRBV6-4 with TRBJ2-1, with 8 positions matching TRBD2. The CDR3 runs to 15 residues. Germline CDR1 reads MRHNA; CDR2 reads SNTAGT. J gave up 6 bases and V 6 bases, and 10 bases lay outside the gene matches. Written as DNA, the CDR3 is TGTGCCAGCAGCGCCGGGACTAGTGTCGTCAATGAGCAGTTCTTC. This gives the protein CASSAGTSVVNEQFF.

This clone was recorded once. The chain combines TRBV24-1 with TRBJ2-2, with 7 bases fitting TRBD1. The CDR3 consists of 14 residues. Germline values: CDR1 KGHDR, CDR2 SFDVKD. J lost 0 bases, V lost 9 bases, and 3 bases had no gene match. The CDR3 sequence: CATGGQTNTGELFF. DNA for the CDR3: TGTGCCACCGGGGGACAGACGAACACCGGGGAGCTGTTTTTT.

The chain combines TRBV2 with TRBJ2-5; maybe TRBD1 (5 bases). The CDR3 has 14 amino acids. V was shortened by 1 base and J by 5 bases, with 11 bases between the two germline ends. Germline assignment: CDR1 SNHLY and CDR2 FYNNEI. This CDR3 reads CASSEVGSGETQYF. DNA for the CDR3: TGTGCCAGCAGTGAAGTGGGGTCAGGGGAGACCCAGTACTTC.

The V and J genes are TRBV27 and TRBJ2-2, with D uncertain. V was cut by 1 base and J by 10 bases, with 10 bases left in between. Germline V gene data show CDR1 as MNHEY and CDR2 as SMNVEV (reference sequence). The CDR3 is 13 amino acids. DNA for the CDR3: TGTGCCAGCAGTTTATATCTGGCTGCGGAGCTGTTTTTT. It yields the protein CASSLYLAAELFF.

The genes are TRBV19 and TRBJ2-7; 10 bases are shared with TRBD2. V trimming: 5 bases; J trimming: 1 base; junction bases outside the gene matches: 5. There are 15 residues in the CDR3. Germline V lookup: CDR1 LNHDA, CDR2 SQIVND (reference sequence). The CDR3 DNA is TGTGCCAGTAGTGTCACTAGCGGGGCATCCTACGAGCAGTACTTC. Translation gives CASSVTSGASYEQYF.

The J gene is TRBJ2-5, the V gene TRBV25-1, with D hard to call. Germline-derived CDR1 and CDR2 are MGHDK and SYGVNS. Trimming took off 6 bases at V and 5 bases at J, with 13 bases between the two ends. CDR3 length: 13 amino acids. The CDR3 is CASSFQATETQYF. In nucleotides, the CDR3 is TGTGCCAGCAGCTTCCAAGCAACGGAGACCCAGTACTTC.

The chain uses TRBV20-1 and TRBJ2-7; D gene uncertain. The CDR3 length is 11 residues. Germline lookup yields CDR1 DFQATT and CDR2 SNEGSKA (reference sequence). Trimming stripped 5 bases from V and 0 bases from J, with 5 bases between. DNA of the CDR3: TGCAGTGCTCGCGTCTCCTACGAGCAGTACTTC. It translates to CSARVSYEQYF.

The chain joins TRBV28 to TRBJ1-4, with D possibly TRBD1 on 5 matching bases. CDR3 length equals 13 residues. V was shortened by 5 bases and J by 12 bases, with 16 bases between the two germline ends. Germline V gene data show CDR1 as MDHEN and CDR2 as SYDVKM. The CDR3 DNA reads as TGTGCCAGCAGTCCGACGGGCGAAGGGGAACTGTTTTTT. It codes for CASSPTGEGELFF.

Concerning this clone: The junction does not match germline at one end; this may be a read error. V gene TRBV30 combines with J gene TRBJ1-6, with 7 bases aligning to TRBD1. CDR1 and CDR2 from the germline V gene are GTSNPN and SVGIG (reference sequence). The CDR3 covers 17 residues. CDR3 sequence: CAGRIGTALRGNSPLHF. CDR3 DNA: TGTGCCGGGAGAATCGGGACAGCGCTGCGGGGTAATTCACCCCTCCACTTT.

This chain connects TRBV5-1 to TRBJ1-6; 12 nucleotides agree with TRBD1. The germline V gene has CDR1 SGHRS and CDR2 YFSETQ. The junction had 3 bases not matched to a gene; V was cut back by 2 bases and J by 9 bases. The CDR3 sequence is 15 residues long. The CDR3 sequence: CASSLEGQGASPLHF. The CDR3 DNA follows: TGCGCCAGCAGCTTAGAGGGACAGGGGGCTTCACCCCTCCACTTT.

The CDR3 is CSVLAGAGNEQFF. CDR3 bases: TGCAGCGTGCTAGCGGGAGCTGGCAATGAGCAGTTCTTC. The chain couples TRBV29-1 to TRBJ2-1; the match to TRBD2 covers 10 bases. CDR3 size: 13 residues. Unmatched junction bases numbered 5, after V lost 6 bases and J lost 6 bases. Germline V gene lookup returns CDR1 SQVTM and CDR2 ANQGSEA.

The table lists this clone with a count of one. This chain links TRBV7-9 with TRBJ2-7; D is uncertain. This CDR3 spans 12 amino acids. CDR1 and CDR2 from the germline V gene are SEHNR and FQNEAQ (reference sequence). V dropped 5 bases and J dropped 4 bases, with 9 bases sitting between them. Written as DNA, the CDR3 is TGTGCCAGCAGCCTCGGTCGGTACGAGCAGTACTTC. This gives the protein CASSLGRYEQYF. The complete variable domain, with remaining parts taken from reference TRBV7-9 and TRBJ2-7, reads DTGVSQNPRHKITKRGQNVTFRCDPISEHNRLYWYRQTLGQGPEFLTYFQNEAQLEKSRLLSDRFSAERPKGSFSTLEIQRTEQGDSAMYLCASSLGRYEQYFGPGTRLTVT.

This chain joins TRBV29-1 and TRBJ2-5, with a tentative D call TRBD1 (6 bases). Deletions cut 7 bases from V and 2 bases from J, with 14 bases between. CDR3 length: 13 amino acids. Germline CDR1 and CDR2: SQVTM and ANQGSEA. CDR3 nucleotides: TGCAGCGCGGGACCCAGGGGTCAAGAGACCCAGTACTTC. It specifies CSAGPRGQETQYF.

V and J are TRBV19 and TRBJ2-1; 7 nucleotides agree with TRBD1. Germline loops: CDR1 LNHDA, CDR2 SQIVND (reference sequence). The CDR3 extends over 14 amino acids. Losses at the gene ends were 7 bases for V and 2 bases for J; bases not matched to a gene: 5. The CDR3: CASNPGTAYNEQFF. The CDR3 nucleotides are TGTGCCAGTAATCCCGGGACAGCCTACAATGAGCAGTTCTTC.

This clone appeared a single time. This CDR3 reads CASSLSPGQGTISSYEQYF. As DNA, the CDR3 is TGTGCCAGCAGCTTAAGCCCGGGACAGGGAACCATAAGCTCCTACGAGCAGTACTTC. This chain connects TRBV7-2 to TRBJ2-7; TRBD1 agrees at 9 bases. Trimming took 2 bases from V and 0 from J; bases not matched to a gene: 14. Germline V gene lookup returns CDR1 SGHTA and CDR2 FQGNSA. CDR3 length: 19 residues.

V gene TRBV30 combines with J gene TRBJ1-1, with TRBD1 matching 7 bases. CDR3 size: 13 residues. The germline CDR1 and CDR2 sequences are GTSNPN and SVGIG (reference sequence). Trimming cost V 2 bases and J 4 bases; bases outside gene matches: 4. Written as DNA, the CDR3 is TGTGCCTGGAGTCGTCGACAGGGCACTGAAGCTTTCTTT. Amino acid sequence: CAWSRRQGTEAFF.

Note on this clone: This specimen includes other DNA sequences encoding the same CDR3. V gene TRBV19 combines with J gene TRBJ2-3; D possibly corresponds to TRBD2 (5 bases). The CDR3 runs to 14 residues. Per the germline V gene, CDR1 is LNHDA and CDR2 is SQIVND (reference sequence). Trimming cost V 5 bases and J 2 bases, with 11 bases left between them. The CDR3 bases are TGTGCCAGTAGTCGAAACGGGAACACAGATACGCAGTATTTT. Amino acid sequence: CASSRNGNTDTQYF. Together with reference TRBV19 and TRBJ2-3, the CDR3 gives the full variable domain: DGGITQSPKYLFRKEGQNVTLSCEQNLNHDAMYWYRQDPGQGLRLIYYSQIVNDFQKGDIAEGYSVSREKKESFPLTVTSAQKNPTAFYLCASSRNGNTDTQYFGPGTRLTVL.

The chain is built from TRBV30 and TRBJ2-3; perhaps TRBD1 as D (6 bases). The V gene lost 4 bases and the J gene lost 2 bases, with 16 bases spanning the gap. Germline CDR1 reads GTSNPN; CDR2 reads SVGIG (reference sequence). The CDR3 spans 15 residues. The CDR3 nucleotides read TGTGCCTGGAACGGTTTGGCAGGGGTCACAGATACGCAGTATTTT. It yields the protein CAWNGLAGVTDTQYF.

This chain connects TRBV7-2 to TRBJ2-1; 9 bases are a match to TRBD2. J was trimmed by 10 bases and V by 1 base; bases with no gene match: 8. Germline CDR1 reads SGHTA; CDR2 reads FQGNSA. The CDR3 loop spans 15 amino acids. The CDR3 sequence: CASSLVVSGSNEQFF. The DNA of the CDR3 is TGTGCCAGCAGCTTAGTAGTTAGCGGGAGTAACGAGCAGTTCTTC.

This chain's CDR3 is CASSSNPSGGETQYF. CDR3 DNA: TGTGCCAGCAGCTCCAACCCCTCCGGGGGGGAGACCCAGTACTTC. J is TRBJ2-5 and V is TRBV7-9; 7 nucleotides match TRBD2. From germline, CDR1 is SEHNR and CDR2 FQNEAQ (reference sequence). The junction had 10 bases not matched to a gene; V was cut back by 4 bases and J by 5 bases. The CDR3 covers 15 residues.

This clone was recorded only once. V is TRBV5-4 and J is TRBJ2-7; TRBD1 might be the D (5 bases). Trimming removed 4 bases at V and 0 bases at J, with 11 bases between. The CDR3 is 14 amino acids. Germline V CDR1 and CDR2: SGHNT, YYREEE (reference sequence). The CDR3 spells CASSRDSISYEQYF. The DNA of the CDR3 is TGTGCCAGCAGCCGCGACAGTATCTCCTACGAGCAGTACTTC.

This chain joins TRBV7-2 and TRBJ1-1; a weak D match, TRBD1 (6 bases). The CDR3 is made up of 14 amino acids. V was shortened by 4 bases and J by 7 bases, with 16 bases between the two germline ends. Germline values: CDR1 SGHTA, CDR2 FQGNSA. The DNA of the CDR3 is TGTGCCAGCAGCTCTGTTAGGACAGTAGGTGAAGCTTTCTTT. It is translated as CASSSVRTVGEAFF.